This T cell receptor (beta chain) was sequenced during a study of siplizumab effects on memory and regulatory T cells. General study points: Alloreactive sequences traceable to unstimulated CD4+ memory cells declined significantly under siplizumab.

With regard to this clone: Its specificity is not known. A read error may produce the germline difference seen at one junction end.

Method: immunoSEQ multiplex PCR; TCRdb's copy keeps in-frame clones and lacks some. This table has over 50,000 clones, approximately 87% appearing once. Germline V CDR1 and CDR2: SGHNT, YENEEA. The CDR3 runs to 13 residues. This TCR was sampled from a human donor in good health. The specimen sequenced was memory CD4+ T cells sorted from blood. This rearrangement joins TRBV11-3 to TRBJ2-3; 8 nucleotides match TRBD2. CDR3 amino acids: CASSLGTAGAPIF. Written as DNA, the CDR3 is TGTGCCAGCAGCTTAGGTACAGCGGGAGCCCCTATTTTT. The variable domain in full, completed from reference TRBV11-3 and TRBJ2-3, reads EAGVVQSPRYKIIEKKQPVAFWCNPISGHNTLYWYLQNLGQGPELLIRYENEEAVDDSQLPKDRFSAERLKGVDSTLKIQPAELGDSAVYLCASSLGTAGAPIFGPGTRLTVL.